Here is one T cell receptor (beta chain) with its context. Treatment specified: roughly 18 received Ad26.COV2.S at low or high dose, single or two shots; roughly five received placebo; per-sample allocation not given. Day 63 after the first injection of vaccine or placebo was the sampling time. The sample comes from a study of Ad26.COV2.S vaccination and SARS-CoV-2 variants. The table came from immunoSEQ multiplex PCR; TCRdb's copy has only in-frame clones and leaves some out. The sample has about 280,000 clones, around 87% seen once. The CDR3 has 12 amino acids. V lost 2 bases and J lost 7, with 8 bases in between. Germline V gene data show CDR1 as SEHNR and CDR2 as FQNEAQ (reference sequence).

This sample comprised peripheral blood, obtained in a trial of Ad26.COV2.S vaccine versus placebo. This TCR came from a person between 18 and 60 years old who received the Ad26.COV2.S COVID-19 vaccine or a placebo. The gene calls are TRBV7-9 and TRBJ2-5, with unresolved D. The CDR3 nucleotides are TGTGCCAGCAGCTTACCGGAAGGGACCCAGTACTTC. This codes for CASSLPEGTQYF.